A selection of T cell receptor beta chains follows, all from one sample in a study of T cells in Graves' hyperthyroidism and ophthalmopathy. Each CDR3 protein is one row after TCRdb ran MiXCR on the multiplex PCR reads. Altogether hundreds of thousands of distinct CDR3 sequences are present, over 35% being singletons, with the ten largest covering approximately 8.7%. The sample consisted of blood. These receptors all come from a man between 18 and 29 years old with Graves' hyperthyroidism. Each CDR3 is given with its conserved first and last residue. The D gene is left open where the match is weak. For some rows the clone size is stated as once, few or many, or as a class when expanded; others skip it.

NA	NA	TRBJ1-5	TRBV20-1	CSARLGGQPQHF	TGCAGTGCTAGATTGGGAGGTCAGCCCCAGCATTTT
NA	once	TRBJ1-1	TRBV9	CASSVEGQKNEAFF	TGTGCCAGCAGCGTAGAAGGACAGAAGAATGAAGCTTTCTTT
NA	many	TRBJ2-5	TRBV7-8	CASRQSTVQETQYF	TGTGCCAGCAGACAATCGACGGTACAAGAGACCCAGTACTTC
NA	NA	TRBJ1-5	TRBV15	CATSRDMRISNQPQHF	TGTGCCACCAGCAGAGACATGAGGATTAGCAATCAGCCCCAGCATTTT
TRBD1	once	TRBJ1-1	TRBV6-5	CASRRGGGRTEAFF	TGTGCCAGCCGAAGGGGAGGGGGCAGGACTGAAGCTTTCTTT
NA	many	TRBJ1-1	TRBV29-1	CSVAHSNTEAFF	TGCAGCGTTGCCCACAGCAACACTGAAGCTTTCTTT
TRBD2	once	TRBJ2-7	TRBV7-8	CASSHLGSGDYEQYF	TGTGCCAGCAGCCATCTTGGTAGCGGGGACTACGAGCAGTACTTC
NA	NA	TRBJ1-2	TRBV29-1	CSVGSNSYGYTF	TGCAGCGTTGGGAGTAACTCCTATGGCTACACCTTC
NA	many	TRBJ1-2	TRBV7-9	CASSLIHLYGYTF	TGTGCCAGCAGCTTAATACACCTCTATGGCTACACCTTC
TRBD2	many	TRBJ2-5	TRBV7-9	CASSFTAGGQETQYF	TGTGCCAGCAGCTTCACAGCGGGGGGACAAGAGACCCAGTACTTC
TRBD1	few	TRBJ1-4	TRBV7-8	CASRQGAGEKLFF	TGTGCCAGCCGCCAGGGGGCTGGAGAAAAACTGTTTTTT
NA	many	TRBJ2-2	TRBV12-3/TRBV12-4	CASRKGDTGELFF	TGTGCCAGCAGGAAGGGGGACACCGGGGAGCTGTTTTTT
NA	NA	TRBJ1-1	TRBV29-1	CSVEYPTNTEAFF	TGCAGCGTTGAGTACCCTACGAACACTGAAGCTTTCTTT
TRBD1	NA	TRBJ1-6	TRBV10-3	CVTSTGTGNSPLHF	TGTGTCACCTCTACAGGGACAGGGAATTCACCCCTCCACTTT
TRBD2	NA	TRBJ2-7	TRBV6-1	CASRVRVLADYEQYF	TGTGCCAGCAGAGTTAGGGTACTAGCGGACTACGAGCAGTACTTC
NA	many	TRBJ1-2	TRBV20-1	CSASGRGGYGYTF	TGCAGTGCTAGCGGCAGGGGAGGCTATGGCTACACCTTC
NA	NA	TRBJ1-4	TRBV12-3/TRBV12-4	CASSLALTAEKLFF	TGTGCCAGCAGTTTAGCGCTCACAGCTGAAAAACTGTTTTTT
NA	NA	TRBJ1-6	TRBV7-3	CASSLGTADSPLHF	TGTGCCAGCAGCTTAGGGACGGCAGATTCACCCCTCCACTTT